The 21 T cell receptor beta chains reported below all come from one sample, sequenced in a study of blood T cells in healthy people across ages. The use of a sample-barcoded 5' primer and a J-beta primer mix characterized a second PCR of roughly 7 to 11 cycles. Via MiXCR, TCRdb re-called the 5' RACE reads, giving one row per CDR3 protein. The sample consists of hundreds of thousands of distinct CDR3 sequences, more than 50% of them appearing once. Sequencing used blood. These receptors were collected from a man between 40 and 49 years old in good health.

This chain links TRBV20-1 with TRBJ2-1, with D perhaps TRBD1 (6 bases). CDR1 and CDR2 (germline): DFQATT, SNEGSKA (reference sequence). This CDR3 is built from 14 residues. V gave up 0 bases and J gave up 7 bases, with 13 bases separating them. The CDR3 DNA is TGCAGTGCTAGAGATAGGGGGAATTTGAATGAGCAGTTCTTC. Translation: CSARDRGNLNEQFF.

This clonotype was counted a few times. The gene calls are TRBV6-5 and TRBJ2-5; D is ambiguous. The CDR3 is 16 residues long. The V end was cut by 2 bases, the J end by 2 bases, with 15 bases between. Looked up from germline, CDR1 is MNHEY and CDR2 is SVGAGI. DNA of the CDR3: TGTGCCAGCAGTTACGGTTCATTTTCCAGGCAAGAGACCCAGTACTTC. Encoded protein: CASSYGSFSRQETQYF.

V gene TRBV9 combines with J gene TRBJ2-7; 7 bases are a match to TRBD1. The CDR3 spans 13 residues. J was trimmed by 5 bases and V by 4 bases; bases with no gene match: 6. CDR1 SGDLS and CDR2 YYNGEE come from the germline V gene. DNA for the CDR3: TGTGCCAGCAGCCCTGGGACAGTCCACGAGCAGTACTTC. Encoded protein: CASSPGTVHEQYF.

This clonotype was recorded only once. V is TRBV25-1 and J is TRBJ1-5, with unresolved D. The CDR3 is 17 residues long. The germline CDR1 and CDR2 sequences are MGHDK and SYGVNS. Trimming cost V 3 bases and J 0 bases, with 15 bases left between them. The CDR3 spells CASSDPGRVLSNQPQHF. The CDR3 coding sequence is TGTGCCAGCAGTGACCCAGGACGGGTACTTAGCAATCAGCCCCAGCATTTT.

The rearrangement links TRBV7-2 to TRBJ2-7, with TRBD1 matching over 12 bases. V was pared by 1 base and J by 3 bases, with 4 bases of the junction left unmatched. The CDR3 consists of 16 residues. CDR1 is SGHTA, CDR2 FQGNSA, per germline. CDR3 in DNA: TGTGCCAGCAGCTTAGTGGGACAGGGGGCACTCTACGAGCAGTACTTC. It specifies CASSLVGQGALYEQYF.

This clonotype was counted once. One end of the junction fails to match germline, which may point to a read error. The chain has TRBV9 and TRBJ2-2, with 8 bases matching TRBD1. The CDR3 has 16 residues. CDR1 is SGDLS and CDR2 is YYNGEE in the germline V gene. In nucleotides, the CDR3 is TGTGCCAGTAGCGCTTCCACAGGGGGTAACACCGGGGAGCTGTTTTTT. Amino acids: CASSASTGGNTGELFF.

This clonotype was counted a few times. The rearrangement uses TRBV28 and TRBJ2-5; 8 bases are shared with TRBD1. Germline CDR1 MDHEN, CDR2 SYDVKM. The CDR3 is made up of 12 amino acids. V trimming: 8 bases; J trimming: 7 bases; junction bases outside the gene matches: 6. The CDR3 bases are TGTGCCAGCGAAACAGGGGGAGGGACCCAGTACTTC. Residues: CASETGGGTQYF.

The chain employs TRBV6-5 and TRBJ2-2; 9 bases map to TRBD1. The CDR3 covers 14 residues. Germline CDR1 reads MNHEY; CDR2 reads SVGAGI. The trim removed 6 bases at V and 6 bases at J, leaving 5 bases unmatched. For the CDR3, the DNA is TGTGCCAGCAGCCAGGGACAGGGCGCCGGGGAGCTGTTTTTT. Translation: CASSQGQGAGELFF.

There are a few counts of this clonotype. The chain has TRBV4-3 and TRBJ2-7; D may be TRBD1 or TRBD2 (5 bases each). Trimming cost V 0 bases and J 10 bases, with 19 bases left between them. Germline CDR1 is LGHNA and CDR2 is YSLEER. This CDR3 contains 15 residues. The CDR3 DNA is TGCGCCAGCAGCCAAGAAGCCCGAGGGGCAGAGGGCCAGTACTTC. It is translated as CASSQEARGAEGQYF.

The CDR3 loop is CASSPYPTGYNEQFF. CDR3 nucleotide sequence: TGTGCCAGCAGCCCATACCCAACGGGGTACAATGAGCAGTTCTTC. The rearrangement uses TRBV2 and TRBJ2-1, with a possible D match to TRBD2 (5 bases). CDR3 length: 15 amino acids. The germline V and J ends were trimmed by 6 bases and 4 bases, with 16 bases remaining between them. Germline CDR1 and CDR2: SNHLY and FYNNEI.

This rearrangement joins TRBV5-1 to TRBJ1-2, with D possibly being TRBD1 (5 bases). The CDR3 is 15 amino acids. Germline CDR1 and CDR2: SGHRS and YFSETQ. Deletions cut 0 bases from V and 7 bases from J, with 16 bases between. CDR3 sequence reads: CASSLVSGVQGGYTF. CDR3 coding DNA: TGCGCCAGCAGCTTGGTTTCGGGGGTCCAAGGTGGCTACACCTTC.

The CDR3 coding sequence is TGTGCCAGCAGCCACCGGACAGCGATGAGTCTTCTGTTTTTT. Its translation is CASSHRTAMSLLFF. This chain links TRBV7-9 with TRBJ1-4; TRBD1 might be the D (6 bases). The CDR3 contains 14 residues. The V gene's germline CDR1 is SEHNR and CDR2 FQNEAQ (reference sequence). V gave up 5 bases and J gave up 14 bases, with 21 bases separating them. The full variable domain, its missing parts supplied by reference TRBV7-9 and TRBJ1-4, is DTGVSQNPRHKITKRGQNVTFRCDPISEHNRLYWYRQTLGQGPEFLTYFQNEAQLEKSRLLSDRFSAERPKGSFSTLEIQRTEQGDSAMYLCASSHRTAMSLLFFGSGTQLSVL.

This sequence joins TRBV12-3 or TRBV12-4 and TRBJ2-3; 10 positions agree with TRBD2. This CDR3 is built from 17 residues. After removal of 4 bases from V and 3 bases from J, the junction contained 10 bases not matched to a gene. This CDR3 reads CASSSLSGGVRTDTQYF. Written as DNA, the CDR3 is TGTGCCAGCAGTTCCCTAAGCGGGGGGGTTAGAACAGATACGCAGTATTTT.

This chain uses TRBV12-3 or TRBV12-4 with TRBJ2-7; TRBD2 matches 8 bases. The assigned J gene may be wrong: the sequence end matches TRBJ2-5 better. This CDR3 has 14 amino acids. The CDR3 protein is CASKPGLVRETQYF. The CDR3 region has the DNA TGTGCCAGCAAGCCGGGACTAGTAAGGGAGACCCAGTACTTC.

Here the CDR3 DNA reads TGTGCCAGCACCCTAACTAGCCCTGCGGGGGAGACCCAGTACTTC. It encodes CASTLTSPAGETQYF. The chain employs TRBV6-5 and TRBJ2-4; possibly TRBD2 for D (6 bases). The J call may not be correct, given that the DNA end is closer to TRBJ2-5. This CDR3 is 15 amino acids long. Germline V lookup: CDR1 MNHEY, CDR2 SVGAGI.

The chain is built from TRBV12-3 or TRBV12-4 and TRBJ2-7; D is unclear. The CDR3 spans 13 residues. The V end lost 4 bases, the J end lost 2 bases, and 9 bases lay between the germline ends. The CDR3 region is CASSWGPTYEQYF. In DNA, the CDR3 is TGTGCCAGCAGTTGGGGTCCGACCTACGAGCAGTACTTC.

The CDR3 nucleotides read TGTGCCAGCAGCCATAGCAGGACAGGGAACCAAGAGACCCAGTACTTC. It is translated as CASSHSRTGNQETQYF. The V call is TRBV3-1, the J call TRBJ2-5; 8 bases are a match to TRBD1. The CDR3 extends over 16 amino acids. V was clipped by 3 bases and J by 0 bases; unmatched bases: 6. CDR1 is LGHDT, CDR2 YNNKEL, per germline (reference sequence).

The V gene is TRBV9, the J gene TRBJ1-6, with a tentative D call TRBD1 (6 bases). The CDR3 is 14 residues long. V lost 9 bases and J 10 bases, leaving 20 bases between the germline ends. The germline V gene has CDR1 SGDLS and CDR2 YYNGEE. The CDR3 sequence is CATDGDIQGSPLHF. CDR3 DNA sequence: TGTGCCACCGACGGGGACATTCAAGGGTCACCCCTCCACTTT.

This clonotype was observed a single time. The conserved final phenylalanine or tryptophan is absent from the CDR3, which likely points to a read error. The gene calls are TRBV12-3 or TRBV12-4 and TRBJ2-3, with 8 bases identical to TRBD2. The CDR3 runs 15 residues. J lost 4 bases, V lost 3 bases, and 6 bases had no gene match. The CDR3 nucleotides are TGTGCCAGCAGTTTTACGGGAGGGCCCCCAGATACGCAGTATTCT. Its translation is CASSFTGGPPDTQYS.

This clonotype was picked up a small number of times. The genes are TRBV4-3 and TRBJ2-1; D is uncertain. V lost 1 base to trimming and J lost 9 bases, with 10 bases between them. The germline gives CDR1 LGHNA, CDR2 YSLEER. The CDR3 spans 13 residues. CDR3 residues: CASSQVGGIEQFF. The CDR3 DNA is TGCGCCAGCAGCCAAGTGGGCGGTATTGAGCAGTTCTTC.

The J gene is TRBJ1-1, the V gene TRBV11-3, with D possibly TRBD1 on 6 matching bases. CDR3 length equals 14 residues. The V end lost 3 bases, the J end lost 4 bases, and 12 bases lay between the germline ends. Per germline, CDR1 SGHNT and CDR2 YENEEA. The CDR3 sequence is CASSFTGRSTEAFF. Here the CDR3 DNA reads TGTGCCAGCAGCTTCACAGGGAGAAGCACTGAAGCTTTCTTT.